This T cell receptor beta chain stems from a study of T-cell memory formation after mild COVID-19. In its sample, this clonotype was seen a few times. Its antigen is unidentified. Germline V lookup: CDR1 SQVTM, CDR2 ANQGSEA. With 6 bases clipped from V and 4 bases from J, the junction kept 13 bases outside the gene matches. The CDR3 sequence is 15 residues long. Whole-study findings and limits: Clones shrinking between day 15 and 85 showed a balanced CD4/CD8 split, and those that grew later tilted toward CD4+.

TCRdb reanalysed the 5' RACE reads using MiXCR and keeps one entry per CDR3 protein. Of some 300,000 distinct CDR3 sequences listed, about 20% are singletons. Sequenced input: PBMCs or a T cell subset sorted from them (not recorded which). The TCR sequence derives from a man between 18 and 29 years old who had mild COVID-19 (a few samples of this study predate the infection). Cell type and time point are not known. This chain connects TRBV29-1 to TRBJ2-3, with 7 bases that match TRBD1. The CDR3 protein is CSVETFDRVADTQYF. The CDR3 nucleotides are TGCAGCGTCGAGACTTTTGACAGGGTGGCAGATACGCAGTATTTT.